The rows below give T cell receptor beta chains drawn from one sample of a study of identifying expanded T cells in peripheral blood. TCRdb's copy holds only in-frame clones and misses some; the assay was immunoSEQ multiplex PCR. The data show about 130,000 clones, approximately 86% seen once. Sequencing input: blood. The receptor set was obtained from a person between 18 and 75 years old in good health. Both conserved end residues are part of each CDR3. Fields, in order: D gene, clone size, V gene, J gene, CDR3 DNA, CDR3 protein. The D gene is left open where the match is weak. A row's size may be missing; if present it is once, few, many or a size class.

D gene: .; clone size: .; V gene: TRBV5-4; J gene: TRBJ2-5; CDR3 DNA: TGTGCCAGCAGCTTGACCGGGGCCCTGGAGACCCAGTACTTC; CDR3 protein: CASSLTGALETQYF
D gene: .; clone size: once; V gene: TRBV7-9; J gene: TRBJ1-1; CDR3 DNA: TGTGCCAGCAGCTTAGAAGGGGGGCACACTGAAGCTTTCTTT; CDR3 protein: CASSLEGGHTEAFF
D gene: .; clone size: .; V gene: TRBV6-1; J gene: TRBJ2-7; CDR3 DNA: TGTGCCAGCAGTGAAGTCTCAGTAGGGGGGTTAACCCCTTTTGGCGAGCAGTACTTC; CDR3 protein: CASSEVSVGGLTPFGEQYF
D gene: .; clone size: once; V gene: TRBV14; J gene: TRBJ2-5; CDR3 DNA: TGTGCCAGCAGCCGACCGGGAGCCGGAGGGGAGACCCAGTACTTC; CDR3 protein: CASSRPGAGGETQYF
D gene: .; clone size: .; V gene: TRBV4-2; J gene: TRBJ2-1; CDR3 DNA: TGTGCCAGCAGCCGGGTCTCCAGCGCCTCCTACAATGAGCAGTTCTTC; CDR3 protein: CASSRVSSASYNEQFF
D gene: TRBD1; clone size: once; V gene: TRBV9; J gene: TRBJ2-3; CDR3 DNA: TGTGCCAGCAGCGTCTCAGGGGGAGCGGATCCTAGCACAGATACGCAGTATTTT; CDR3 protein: CASSVSGGADPSTDTQYF
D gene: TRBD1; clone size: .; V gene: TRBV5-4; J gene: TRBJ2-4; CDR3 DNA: TGTGCCAGCAGCAACCGGGACAGGGGTCTCGAAGACATTCAGTACTTC; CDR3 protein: CASSNRDRGLEDIQYF
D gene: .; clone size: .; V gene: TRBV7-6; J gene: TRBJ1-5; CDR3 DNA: TGTGCCAGCAGCTTGTCAGCTAATCAGCCCCAGCATTTT; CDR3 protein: CASSLSANQPQHF
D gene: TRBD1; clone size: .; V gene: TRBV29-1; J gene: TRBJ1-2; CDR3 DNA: TGCAGCGTTGGCGGGACAGATGGCTACACCTTC; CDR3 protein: CSVGGTDGYTF
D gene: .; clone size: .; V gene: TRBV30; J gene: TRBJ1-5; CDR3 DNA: TGTGCCTGGAGTGAAGGGGGTAGCCAGCCCCAGCATTTT; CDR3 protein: CAWSEGGSQPQHF
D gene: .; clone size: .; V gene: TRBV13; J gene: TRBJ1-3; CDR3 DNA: TGTGCCAGCAGCCCCTCGCGGAATGGAAACACCATATATTTT; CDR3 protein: CASSPSRNGNTIYF
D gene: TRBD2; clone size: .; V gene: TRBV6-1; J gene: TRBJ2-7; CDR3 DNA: TGTGCCAGCAGTGGCGGGGGCTCCTACGAGCAGTACTTC; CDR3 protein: CASSGGGSYEQYF
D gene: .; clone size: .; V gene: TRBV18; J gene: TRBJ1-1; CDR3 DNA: TGTGCCAGCTCACCTGGAACCCGCACTGAAGCTTTCTTT; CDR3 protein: CASSPGTRTEAFF
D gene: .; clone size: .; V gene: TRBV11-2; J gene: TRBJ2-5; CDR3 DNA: TGTGCCAGCAGCTGGTCATCTGGTCTACAAGAGACCCAGTACTTC; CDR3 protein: CASSWSSGLQETQYF
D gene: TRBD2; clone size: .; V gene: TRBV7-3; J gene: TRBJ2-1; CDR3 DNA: TGTGCCAGCAGCCGACTAGCGGGGGATCACAATGAGCAGTTCTTC; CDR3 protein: CASSRLAGDHNEQFF
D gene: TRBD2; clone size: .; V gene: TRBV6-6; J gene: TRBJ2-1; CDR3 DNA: TGTGCCAGCAGTTCCGGGACTAGCGGGAGTAACAATGAGCAGTTCTTC; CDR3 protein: CASSSGTSGSNNEQFF
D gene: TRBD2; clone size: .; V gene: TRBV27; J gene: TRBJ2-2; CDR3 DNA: TGTGCCAGCAGTACTCGACTAGCGGGAGGGGGCACCGGGGAGCTGTTTTTT; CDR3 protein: CASSTRLAGGGTGELFF
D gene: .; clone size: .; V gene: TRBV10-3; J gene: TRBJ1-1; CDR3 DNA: TGTGCCACCGGGGCGGGGGCGAATCCTGAAGCTTTCTTT; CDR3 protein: CATGAGANPEAFF
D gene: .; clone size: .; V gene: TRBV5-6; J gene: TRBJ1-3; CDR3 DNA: TGTGCCAGCAGCCCTGGGCCCATCTCTGGAAACACCATATATTTT; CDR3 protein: CASSPGPISGNTIYF
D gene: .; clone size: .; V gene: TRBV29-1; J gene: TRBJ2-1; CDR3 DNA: TGCAGCGTTGAAAGTCCCCCATCCTCCTACAATGAGCAGTTCTTC; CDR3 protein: CSVESPPSSYNEQFF
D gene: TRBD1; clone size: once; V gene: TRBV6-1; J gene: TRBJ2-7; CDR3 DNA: TGTGCCAGTGAGGGGGACAGGGGTACCTACGAGCAGTACTTC; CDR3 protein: CASEGDRGTYEQYF
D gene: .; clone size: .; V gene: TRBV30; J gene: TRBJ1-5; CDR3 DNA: TGTGCCTGGAGTGGACAGGTTGGCAATCAGCCCCAGCATTTT; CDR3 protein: CAWSGQVGNQPQHF
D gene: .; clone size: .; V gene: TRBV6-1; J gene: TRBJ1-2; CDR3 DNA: TGTGCCAGCAGGTTTTCCGAACGCGGCTACACCTTC; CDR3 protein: CASRFSERGYTF
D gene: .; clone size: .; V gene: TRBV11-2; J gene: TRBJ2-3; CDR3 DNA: TGTGCCAGCAGCTTAGATCGAGGAGTCACAGATACGCAGTATTTT; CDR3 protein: CASSLDRGVTDTQYF
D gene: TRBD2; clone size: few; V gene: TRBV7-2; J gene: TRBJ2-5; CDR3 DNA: TGTGCCAGCAGCTTAGTTCTAGCGGGGGTCCCCCACCAAGAGACCCAGTACTTC; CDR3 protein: CASSLVLAGVPHQETQYF
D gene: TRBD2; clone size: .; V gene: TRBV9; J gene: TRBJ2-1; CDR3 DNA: TGTGCCAGCAGCGTAAGCTATCAAGGACTAGCTGACTCTCAGCAGTTCTTC; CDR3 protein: CASSVSYQGLADSQQFF
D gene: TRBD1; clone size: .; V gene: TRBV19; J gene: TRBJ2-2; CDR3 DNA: TGTGCCAGCAGGGGGCCCGGGGAGCTGTTTTTT; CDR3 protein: CASRGPGELFF
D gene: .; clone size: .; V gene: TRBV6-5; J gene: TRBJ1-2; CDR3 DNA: TGTGCCAGCAGTAGGACAGAAAAAAACTATGGCTACACCTTC; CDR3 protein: CASSRTEKNYGYTF
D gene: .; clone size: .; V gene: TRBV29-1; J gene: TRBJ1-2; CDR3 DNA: TGCAGCGCGGGAGGGGATAGCTATGGCTACACCTTC; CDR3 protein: CSAGGDSYGYTF
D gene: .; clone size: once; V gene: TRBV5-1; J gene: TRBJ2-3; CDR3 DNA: TGCGCCAGCAGCGGTCATAGCGCCACGAGCACAGATACGCAGTATTTT; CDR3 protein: CASSGHSATSTDTQYF
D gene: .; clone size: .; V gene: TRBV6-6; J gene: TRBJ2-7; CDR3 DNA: TGTGCCAGCATTTCCGTAGGGGGATACGAGCAGTACTTC; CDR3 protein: CASISVGGYEQYF
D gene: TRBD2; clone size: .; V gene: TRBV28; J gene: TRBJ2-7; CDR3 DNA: TGTGCCAGCCGCCGGGAGGGGAGCTCCTACGAGCAGTACTTC; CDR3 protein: CASRREGSSYEQYF
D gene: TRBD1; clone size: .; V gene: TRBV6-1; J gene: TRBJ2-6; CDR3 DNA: TGTGCCAGCAGTGCCTCAGGACAGGGGAACTCTGGGGCCAACGTCCTGACTTTC; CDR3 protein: CASSASGQGNSGANVLTF
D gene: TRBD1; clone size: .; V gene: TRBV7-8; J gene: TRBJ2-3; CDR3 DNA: TGTGCCAGCAGCTTAGTTTTGGGGACAGGGGGCGCAGCAGATACGCAGTATTTT; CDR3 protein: CASSLVLGTGGAADTQYF
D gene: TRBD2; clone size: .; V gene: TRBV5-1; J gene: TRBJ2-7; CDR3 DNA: TGCGCCAGCAGCGGAGGACTAGCGGGGACCTACGAGCAGTACTTC; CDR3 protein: CASSGGLAGTYEQYF